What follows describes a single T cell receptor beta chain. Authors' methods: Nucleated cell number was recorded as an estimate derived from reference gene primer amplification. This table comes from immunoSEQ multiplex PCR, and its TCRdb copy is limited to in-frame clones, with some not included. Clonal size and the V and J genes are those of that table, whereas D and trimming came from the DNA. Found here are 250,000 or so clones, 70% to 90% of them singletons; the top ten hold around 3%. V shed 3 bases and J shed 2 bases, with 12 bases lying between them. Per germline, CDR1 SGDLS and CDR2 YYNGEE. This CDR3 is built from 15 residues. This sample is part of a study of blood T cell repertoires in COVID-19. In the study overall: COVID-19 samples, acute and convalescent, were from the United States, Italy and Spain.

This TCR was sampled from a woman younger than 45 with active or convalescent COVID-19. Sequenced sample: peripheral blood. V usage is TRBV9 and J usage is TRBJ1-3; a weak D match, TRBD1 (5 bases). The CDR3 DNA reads TGTGCCAGCAGCGCCCGGCCGGGGGCTGGAAACACCATATATTTT. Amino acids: CASSARPGAGNTIYF.